This T cell receptor beta chain was obtained from a study of T-cell memory formation after mild COVID-19. Turning to the study itself: Among the donors, TCR clusters were largely specific to each donor.

Overall study findings and caveats: Shrinking CD4+ clones were chiefly CM and EM; CD8+ ones were chiefly EMRA.

Per the germline V gene, CDR1 is SGHRS and CDR2 is YFSETQ. V was trimmed by 4 bases and J by 5 bases, leaving 8 bases between them. CDR3 length equals 12 residues. This clonotype was detected ten times or more. The target antigen is unknown. TCR alpha and TCR beta cDNA libraries with sample barcodes and UMIs came from 5'RACE using constant-segment primers. TCRdb ran MiXCR on the 5' RACE reads and lists one entry per CDR3 protein. Of about 210,000 distinct CDR3 sequences in the sample, about 10% were seen once. Sequencing was done on a sample of PBMCs or a T cell subset sorted from them (not recorded which). The TCR originated in a man younger than 35 who had mild COVID-19 (a few samples of this study predate the infection). Cell type and time point are not known. The chain employs TRBV5-1 and TRBJ2-3; unclear D gene. The CDR3: CASSDGLDTQYF. For the CDR3, the DNA is TGCGCCAGCAGCGACGGCTTAGATACGCAGTATTTT.